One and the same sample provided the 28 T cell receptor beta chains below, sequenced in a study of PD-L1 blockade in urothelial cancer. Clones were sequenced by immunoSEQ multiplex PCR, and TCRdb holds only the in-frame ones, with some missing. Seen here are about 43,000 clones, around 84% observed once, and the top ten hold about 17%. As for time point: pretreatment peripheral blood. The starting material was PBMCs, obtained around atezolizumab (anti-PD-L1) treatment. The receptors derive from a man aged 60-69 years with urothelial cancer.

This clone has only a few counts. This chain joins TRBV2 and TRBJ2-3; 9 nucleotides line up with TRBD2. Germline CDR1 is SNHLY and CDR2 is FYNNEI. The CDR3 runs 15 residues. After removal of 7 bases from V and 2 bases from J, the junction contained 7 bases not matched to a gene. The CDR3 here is CASKPSGIFTDTQYF. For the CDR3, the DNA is TGTGCCAGCAAACCTAGCGGGATATTCACAGATACGCAGTATTTT.

The CDR3 bases are TGTGCCAGCAGCTCGATTAGGACAGCAGATACGCAGTATTTT. This translates into CASSSIRTADTQYF. The chain links TRBV7-2 to TRBJ2-3, with a tentative D call TRBD1 (6 bases). The CDR3 runs 14 residues. The V gene lost 4 bases and the J gene lost 4 bases, with 12 bases spanning the gap. The germline V gene encodes CDR1 SGHTA and CDR2 FQGNSA.

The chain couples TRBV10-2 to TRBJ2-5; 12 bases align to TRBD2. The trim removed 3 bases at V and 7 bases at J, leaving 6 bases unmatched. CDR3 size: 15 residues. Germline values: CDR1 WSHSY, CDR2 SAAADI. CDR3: CASSDPSSGGGTQYF. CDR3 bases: TGCGCCAGCAGTGATCCTTCTAGCGGGGGGGGGACCCAGTACTTC.

The CDR3 sequence: CASIRQGATDTQYF. The CDR3 nucleotides are TGTGCCAGCATCCGACAGGGGGCAACAGATACGCAGTATTTT. The chain employs TRBV2 and TRBJ2-3; 10 bases match TRBD1. The CDR3 consists of 14 residues. Germline V CDR1 and CDR2: SNHLY, FYNNEI. J gave up 3 bases and V 7 bases, and 4 bases lay outside the gene matches.

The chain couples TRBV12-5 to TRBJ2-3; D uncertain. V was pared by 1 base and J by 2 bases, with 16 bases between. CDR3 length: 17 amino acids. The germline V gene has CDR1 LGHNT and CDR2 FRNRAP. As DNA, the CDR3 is TGTGCTAGTGGTTTGGGAGCAGACACCTACCACACAGATACGCAGTATTTT. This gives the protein CASGLGADTYHTDTQYF.

The CDR3 bases are TGTGCCAGCGGAACTAGCGGGGGCTGGGAGAAGACCCAGTACTTC. This translates into CASGTSGGWEKTQYF. This chain links TRBV7-9 with TRBJ2-5, with 11 nucleotides matching TRBD2. With 8 bases clipped from V and 6 bases from J, the junction kept 11 bases outside the gene matches. Per the germline V gene, CDR1 is SEHNR and CDR2 is FQNEAQ (reference sequence). The CDR3 is 15 amino acids.

The CDR3 region is CASSPRTSGRANEQFF. Written as DNA, the CDR3 is TGTGCCAGCAGCCCGAGGACTAGCGGGAGGGCCAATGAGCAGTTCTTC. This chain connects TRBV4-2 to TRBJ2-1; 15 bases line up with TRBD2. The CDR3 has 16 residues. Germline CDR1 and CDR2: LGHNA and YNFKEQ. V trimming: 4 bases; J trimming: 6 bases; junction bases outside the gene matches: 4.

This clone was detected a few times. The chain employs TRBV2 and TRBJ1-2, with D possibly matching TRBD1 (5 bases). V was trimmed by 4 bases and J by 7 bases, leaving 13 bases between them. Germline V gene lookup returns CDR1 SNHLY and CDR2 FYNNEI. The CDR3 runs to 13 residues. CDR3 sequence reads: CASSGGHLGGYTF. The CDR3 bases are TGTGCCAGCAGTGGGGGCCACCTCGGTGGCTACACCTTC.

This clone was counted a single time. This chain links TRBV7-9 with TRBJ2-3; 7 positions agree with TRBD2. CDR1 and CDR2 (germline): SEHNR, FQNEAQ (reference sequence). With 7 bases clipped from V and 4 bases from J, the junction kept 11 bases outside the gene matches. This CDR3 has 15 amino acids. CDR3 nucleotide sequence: TGTGCCAGCATCCCAAGCGGGATAGTGGCAGATACGCAGTATTTT. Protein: CASIPSGIVADTQYF.

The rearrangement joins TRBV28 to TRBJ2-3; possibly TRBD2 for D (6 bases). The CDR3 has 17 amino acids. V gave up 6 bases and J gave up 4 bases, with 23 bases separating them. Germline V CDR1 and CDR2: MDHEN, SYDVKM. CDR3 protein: CASSHRVAGTLADTQYF. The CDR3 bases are TGTGCCAGCAGCCATCGTGTGGCAGGGACTTTAGCAGATACGCAGTATTTT.

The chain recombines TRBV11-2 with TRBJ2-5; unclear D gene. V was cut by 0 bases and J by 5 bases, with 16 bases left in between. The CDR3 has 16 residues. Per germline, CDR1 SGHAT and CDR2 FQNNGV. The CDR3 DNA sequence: TGTGCCAGCAGCTTAGAACGGTATTGGTCAAAGGAGACCCAGTACTTC. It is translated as CASSLERYWSKETQYF.

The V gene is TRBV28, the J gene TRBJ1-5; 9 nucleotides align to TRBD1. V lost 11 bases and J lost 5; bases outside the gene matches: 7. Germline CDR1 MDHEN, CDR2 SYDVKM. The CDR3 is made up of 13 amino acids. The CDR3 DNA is TGTGCCGCCCGGGACAGGGCCTATCAGCCCCAGCATTTT. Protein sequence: CAARDRAYQPQHF. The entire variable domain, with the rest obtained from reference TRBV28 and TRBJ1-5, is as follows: DVKVTQSSRYLVKRTGEKVFLECVQDMDHENMFWYRQDPGLGLRLIYFSYDVKMKEKGDIPEGYSVSREKKERFSLILESASTNQTSMYLCAARDRAYQPQHFGDGTRLSIL.

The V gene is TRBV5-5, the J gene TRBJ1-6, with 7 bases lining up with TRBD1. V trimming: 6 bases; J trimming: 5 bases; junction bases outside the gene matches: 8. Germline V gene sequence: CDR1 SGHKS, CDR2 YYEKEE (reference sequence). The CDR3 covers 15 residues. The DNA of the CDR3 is TGTGCCAGCAACCGGCAGGGACAGCATAATTCACCCCTCCACTTT. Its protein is CASNRQGQHNSPLHF.

This CDR3 reads CASSQAKYSYGYTF. CDR3 in DNA: TGCGCCAGCAGCCAAGCTAAGTACAGCTATGGCTACACCTTC. The chain couples TRBV4-3 to TRBJ1-2; no definite D call. The V end was cut by 1 base, the J end by 4 bases, with 10 bases between. The CDR3 length is 14 residues. Germline V gene lookup returns CDR1 LGHNA and CDR2 YSLEER.

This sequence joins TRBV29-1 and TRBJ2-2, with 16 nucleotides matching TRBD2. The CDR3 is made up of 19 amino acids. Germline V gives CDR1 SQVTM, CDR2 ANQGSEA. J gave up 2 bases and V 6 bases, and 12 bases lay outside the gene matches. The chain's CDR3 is CSVVMAGTSGGGNTGELFF. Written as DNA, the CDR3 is TGCAGCGTCGTCATGGCGGGGACTAGCGGGGGGGGTAACACCGGGGAGCTGTTTTTT.

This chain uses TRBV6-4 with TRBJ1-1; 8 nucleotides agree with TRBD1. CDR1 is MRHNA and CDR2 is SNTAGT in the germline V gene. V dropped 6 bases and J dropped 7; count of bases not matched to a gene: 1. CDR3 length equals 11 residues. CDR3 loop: CASSDRGEAFF. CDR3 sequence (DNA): TGTGCCAGCAGCGACAGGGGTGAAGCTTTCTTT.

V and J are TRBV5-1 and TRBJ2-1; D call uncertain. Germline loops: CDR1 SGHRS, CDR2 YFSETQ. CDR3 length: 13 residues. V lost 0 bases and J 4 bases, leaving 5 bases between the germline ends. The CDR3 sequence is CASSLALYNEQFF. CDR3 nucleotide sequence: TGCGCCAGCAGCTTGGCCTTGTACAATGAGCAGTTCTTC.

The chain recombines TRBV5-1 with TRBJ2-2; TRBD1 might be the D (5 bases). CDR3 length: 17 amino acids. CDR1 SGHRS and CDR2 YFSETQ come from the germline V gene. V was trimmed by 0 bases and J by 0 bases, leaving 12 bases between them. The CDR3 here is CASSLDSRAANTGELFF. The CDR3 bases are TGCGCCAGCAGCTTGGATAGCAGGGCCGCGAACACCGGGGAGCTGTTTTTT.

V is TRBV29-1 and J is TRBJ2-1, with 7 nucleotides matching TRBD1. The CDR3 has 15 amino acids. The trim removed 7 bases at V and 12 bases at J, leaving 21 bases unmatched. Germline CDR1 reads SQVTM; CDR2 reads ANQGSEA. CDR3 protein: CSAITDRPLLRGQFF. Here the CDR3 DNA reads TGCAGCGCTATAACGGACAGGCCCCTACTAAGGGGGCAGTTCTTC.

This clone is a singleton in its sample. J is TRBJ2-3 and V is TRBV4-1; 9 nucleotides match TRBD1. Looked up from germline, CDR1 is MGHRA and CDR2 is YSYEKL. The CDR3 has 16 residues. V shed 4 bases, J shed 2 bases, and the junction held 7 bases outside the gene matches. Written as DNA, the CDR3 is TGCGCCAGCAGCCTGAGGGAACAGGGGGCCACAGATACGCAGTATTTT. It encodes CASSLREQGATDTQYF.

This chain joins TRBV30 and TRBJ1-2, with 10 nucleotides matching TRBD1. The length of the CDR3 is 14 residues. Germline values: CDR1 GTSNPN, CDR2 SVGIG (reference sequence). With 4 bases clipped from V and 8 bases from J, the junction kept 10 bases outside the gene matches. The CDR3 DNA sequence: TGTGCCTGGAATACCGGGACAGGGGACCGGGGCTACACCTTC. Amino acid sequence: CAWNTGTGDRGYTF.

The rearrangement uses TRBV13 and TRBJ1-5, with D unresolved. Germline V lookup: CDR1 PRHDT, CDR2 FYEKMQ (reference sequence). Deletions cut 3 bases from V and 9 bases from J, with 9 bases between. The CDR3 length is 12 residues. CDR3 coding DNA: TGTGCCAGCAGCTTCGGGATTTCGCCCCAGCATTTT. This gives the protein CASSFGISPQHF.

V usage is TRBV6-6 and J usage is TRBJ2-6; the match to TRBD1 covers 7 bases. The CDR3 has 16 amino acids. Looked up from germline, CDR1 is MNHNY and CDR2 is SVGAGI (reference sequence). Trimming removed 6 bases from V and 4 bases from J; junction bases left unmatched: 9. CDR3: CASRWDSTPGANVLTF. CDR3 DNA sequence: TGTGCCAGCAGGTGGGACAGTACCCCCGGGGCCAACGTCCTGACTTTC.

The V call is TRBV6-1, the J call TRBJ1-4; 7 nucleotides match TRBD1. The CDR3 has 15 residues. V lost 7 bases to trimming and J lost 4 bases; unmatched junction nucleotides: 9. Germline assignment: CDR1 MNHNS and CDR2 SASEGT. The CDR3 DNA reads TGTGCCAGCAATCCGACGACAGGGCATAATGAAAAACTGTTTTTT. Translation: CASNPTTGHNEKLFF.

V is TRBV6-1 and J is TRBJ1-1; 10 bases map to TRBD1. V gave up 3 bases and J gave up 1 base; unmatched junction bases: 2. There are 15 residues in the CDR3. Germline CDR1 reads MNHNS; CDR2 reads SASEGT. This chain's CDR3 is CASSDGTGANTEAFF. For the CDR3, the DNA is TGTGCCAGCAGTGACGGGACAGGGGCGAACACTGAAGCTTTCTTT.

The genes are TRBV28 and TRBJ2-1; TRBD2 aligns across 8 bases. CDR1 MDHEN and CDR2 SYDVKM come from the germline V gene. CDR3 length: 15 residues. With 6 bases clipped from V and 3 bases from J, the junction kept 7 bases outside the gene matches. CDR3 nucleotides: TGTGCCAGCAGGGACCTAGCGGGCGACTACAATGAGCAGTTCTTC. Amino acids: CASRDLAGDYNEQFF.

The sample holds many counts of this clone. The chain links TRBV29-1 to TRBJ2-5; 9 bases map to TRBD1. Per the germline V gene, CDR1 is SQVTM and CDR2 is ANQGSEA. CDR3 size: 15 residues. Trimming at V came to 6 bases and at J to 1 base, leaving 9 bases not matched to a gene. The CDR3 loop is CSVGWTGEAQETQYF. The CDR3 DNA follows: TGCAGCGTCGGGTGGACAGGGGAAGCCCAAGAGACCCAGTACTTC. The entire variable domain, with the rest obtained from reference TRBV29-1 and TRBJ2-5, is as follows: SAVISQKPSRDICQRGTSLTIQCQVDSQVTMMFWYRQQPGQSLTLIATANQGSEATYESGFVIDKFPISRPNLTFSTLTVSNMSPEDSSIYLCSVGWTGEAQETQYFGPGTRLLVL.

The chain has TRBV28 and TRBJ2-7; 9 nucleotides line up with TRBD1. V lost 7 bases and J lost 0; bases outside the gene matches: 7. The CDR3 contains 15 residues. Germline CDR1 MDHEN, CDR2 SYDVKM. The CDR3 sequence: CASTKGTGYSYEQYF. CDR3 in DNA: TGTGCCAGCACTAAGGGGACAGGGTACTCCTACGAGCAGTACTTC.